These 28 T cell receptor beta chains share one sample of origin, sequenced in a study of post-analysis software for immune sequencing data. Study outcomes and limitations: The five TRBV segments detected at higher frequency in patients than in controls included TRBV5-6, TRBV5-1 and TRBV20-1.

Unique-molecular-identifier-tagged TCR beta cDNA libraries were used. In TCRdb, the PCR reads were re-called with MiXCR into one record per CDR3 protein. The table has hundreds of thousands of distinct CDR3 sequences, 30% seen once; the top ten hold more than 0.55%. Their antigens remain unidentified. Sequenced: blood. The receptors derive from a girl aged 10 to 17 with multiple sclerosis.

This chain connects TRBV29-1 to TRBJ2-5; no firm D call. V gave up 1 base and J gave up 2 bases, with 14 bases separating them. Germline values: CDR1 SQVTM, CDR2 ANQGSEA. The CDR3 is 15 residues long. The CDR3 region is CSVEVWQKPQETQYF. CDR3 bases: TGCAGCGTTGAAGTCTGGCAGAAACCACAAGAGACCCAGTACTTC.

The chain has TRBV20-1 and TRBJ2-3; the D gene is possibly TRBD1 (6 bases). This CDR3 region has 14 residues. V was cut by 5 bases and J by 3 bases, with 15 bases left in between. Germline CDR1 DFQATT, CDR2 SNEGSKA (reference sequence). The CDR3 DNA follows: TGCAGTGCTCCCGGATCCCAGGGGACAGATACGCAGTATTTT. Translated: CSAPGSQGTDTQYF.

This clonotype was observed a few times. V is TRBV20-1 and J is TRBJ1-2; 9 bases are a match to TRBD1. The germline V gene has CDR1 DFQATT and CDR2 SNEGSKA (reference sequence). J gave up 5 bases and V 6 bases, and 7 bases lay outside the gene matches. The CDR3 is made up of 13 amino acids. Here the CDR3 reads CSAVQGAGYGYTF. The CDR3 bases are TGCAGTGCAGTACAGGGGGCAGGTTATGGCTACACCTTC.

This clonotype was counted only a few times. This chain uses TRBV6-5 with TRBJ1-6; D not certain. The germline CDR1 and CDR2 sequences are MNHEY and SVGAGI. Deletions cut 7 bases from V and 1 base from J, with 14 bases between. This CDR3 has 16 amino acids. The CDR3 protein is CASIQAVGSYNSPLHF. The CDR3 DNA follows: TGTGCCAGCATACAAGCGGTGGGGTCCTATAATTCACCCCTCCACTTT.

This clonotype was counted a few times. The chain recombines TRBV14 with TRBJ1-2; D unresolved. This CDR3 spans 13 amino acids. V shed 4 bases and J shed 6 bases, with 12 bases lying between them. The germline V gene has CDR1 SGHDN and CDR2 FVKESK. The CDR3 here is CASSLAGDNGYTF. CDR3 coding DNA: TGTGCCAGCAGCCTGGCGGGTGACAATGGCTACACCTTC.

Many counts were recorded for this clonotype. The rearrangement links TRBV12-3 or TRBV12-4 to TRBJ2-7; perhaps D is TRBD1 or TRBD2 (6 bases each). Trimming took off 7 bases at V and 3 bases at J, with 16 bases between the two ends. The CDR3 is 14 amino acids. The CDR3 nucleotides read TGTGCCAGCACCCCTCGGGGGCGGTTCTACGAGCAGTACTTC. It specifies CASTPRGRFYEQYF.

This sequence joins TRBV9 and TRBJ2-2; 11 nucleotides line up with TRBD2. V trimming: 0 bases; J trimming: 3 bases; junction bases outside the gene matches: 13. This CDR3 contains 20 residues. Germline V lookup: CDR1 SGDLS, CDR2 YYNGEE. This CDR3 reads CASSVVGRLAGLLDTGELFF. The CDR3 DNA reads TGTGCCAGCAGCGTAGTCGGGAGACTAGCGGGGCTTCTAGACACCGGGGAGCTGTTTTTT. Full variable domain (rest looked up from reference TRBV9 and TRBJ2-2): DSGVTQTPKHLITATGQRVTLRCSPRSGDLSVYWYQQSLDQGLQFLIQYYNGEERAKGNILERFSAQQFPDLHSELNLSSLELGDSALYFCASSVVGRLAGLLDTGELFFGEGSRLTVL.

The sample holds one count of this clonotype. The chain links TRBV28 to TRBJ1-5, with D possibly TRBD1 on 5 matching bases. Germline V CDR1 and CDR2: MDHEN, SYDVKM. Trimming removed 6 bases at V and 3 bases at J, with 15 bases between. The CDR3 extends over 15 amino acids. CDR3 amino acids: CASRPFSGANQPQHF. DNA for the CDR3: TGTGCCAGCAGGCCTTTTTCCGGGGCCAATCAGCCCCAGCATTTT.

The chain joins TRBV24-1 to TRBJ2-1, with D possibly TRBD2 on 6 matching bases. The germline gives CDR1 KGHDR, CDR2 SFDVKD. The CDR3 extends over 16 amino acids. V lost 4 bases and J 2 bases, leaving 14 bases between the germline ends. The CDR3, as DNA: TGTGCCACCAGTGAACCGGGGAGGACCGCCTACAATGAGCAGTTCTTC. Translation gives CATSEPGRTAYNEQFF.

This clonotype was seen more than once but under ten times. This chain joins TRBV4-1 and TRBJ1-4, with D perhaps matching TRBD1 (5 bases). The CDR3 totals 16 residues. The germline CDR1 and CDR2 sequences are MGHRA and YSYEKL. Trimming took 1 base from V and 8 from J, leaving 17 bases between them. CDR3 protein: CASSQGSREWGEKLFF. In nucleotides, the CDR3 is TGCGCCAGCAGCCAAGGTTCAAGGGAATGGGGGGAAAAACTGTTTTTT.

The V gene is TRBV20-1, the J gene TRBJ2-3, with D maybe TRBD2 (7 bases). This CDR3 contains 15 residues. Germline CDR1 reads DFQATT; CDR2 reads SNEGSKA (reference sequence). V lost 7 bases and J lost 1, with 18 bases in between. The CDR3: CSEAEGGWGTDTQYF. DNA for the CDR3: TGCAGTGAGGCCGAGGGGGGGTGGGGCACAGATACGCAGTATTTT.

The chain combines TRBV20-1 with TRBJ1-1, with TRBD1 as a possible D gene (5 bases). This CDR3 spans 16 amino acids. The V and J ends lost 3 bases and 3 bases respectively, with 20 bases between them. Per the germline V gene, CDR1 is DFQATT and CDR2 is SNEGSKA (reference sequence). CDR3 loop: CSARQGLRGKDTEAFF. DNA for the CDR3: TGCAGTGCTAGGCAGGGATTACGGGGAAAGGACACTGAAGCTTTCTTT.

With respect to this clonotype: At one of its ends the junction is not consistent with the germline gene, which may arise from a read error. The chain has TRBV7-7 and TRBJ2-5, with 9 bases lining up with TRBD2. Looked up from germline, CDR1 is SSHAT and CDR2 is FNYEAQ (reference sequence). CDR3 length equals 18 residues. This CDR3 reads CASSLGLAGIPYQGTQYF. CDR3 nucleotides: TGTGCTAGCAGCTTAGGCCTAGCGGGGATCCCGTACCAAGGGACCCAGTACTTC.

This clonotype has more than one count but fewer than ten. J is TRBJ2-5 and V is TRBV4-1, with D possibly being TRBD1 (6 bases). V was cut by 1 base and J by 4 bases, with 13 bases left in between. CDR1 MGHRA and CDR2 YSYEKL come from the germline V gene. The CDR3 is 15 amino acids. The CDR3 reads CASSQGPGAAETQYF. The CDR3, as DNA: TGCGCCAGCAGCCAAGGCCCAGGGGCAGCAGAGACCCAGTACTTC.

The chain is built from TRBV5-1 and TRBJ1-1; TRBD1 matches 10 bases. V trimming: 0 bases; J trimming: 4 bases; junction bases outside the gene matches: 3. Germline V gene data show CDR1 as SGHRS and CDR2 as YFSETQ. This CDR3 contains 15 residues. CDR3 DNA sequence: TGCGCCAGCAGCTTGGGACAGGGGGCGAGCACTGAAGCTTTCTTT. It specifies CASSLGQGASTEAFF. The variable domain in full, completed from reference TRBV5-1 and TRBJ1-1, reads KAGVTQTPRYLIKTRGQQVTLSCSPISGHRSVSWYQQTPGQGLQFLFEYFSETQRNKGNFPGRFSGRQFSNSRSEMNVSTLELGDSALYLCASSLGQGASTEAFFGQGTRLTVV.

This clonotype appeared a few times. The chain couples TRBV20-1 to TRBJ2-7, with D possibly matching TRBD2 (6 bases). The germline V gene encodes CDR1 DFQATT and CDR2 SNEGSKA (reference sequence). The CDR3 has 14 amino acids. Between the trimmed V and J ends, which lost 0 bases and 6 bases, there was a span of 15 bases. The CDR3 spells CSARESGLRGEQYF. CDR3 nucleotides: TGCAGTGCTAGAGAGTCCGGGCTGCGGGGCGAGCAGTACTTC.

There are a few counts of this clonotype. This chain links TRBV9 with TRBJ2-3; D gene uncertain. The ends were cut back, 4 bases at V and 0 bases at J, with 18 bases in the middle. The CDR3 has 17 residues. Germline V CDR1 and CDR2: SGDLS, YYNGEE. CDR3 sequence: CASSPPPDPVSTDTQYF. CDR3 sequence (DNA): TGTGCCAGCAGCCCTCCTCCGGACCCTGTTAGCACAGATACGCAGTATTTT.

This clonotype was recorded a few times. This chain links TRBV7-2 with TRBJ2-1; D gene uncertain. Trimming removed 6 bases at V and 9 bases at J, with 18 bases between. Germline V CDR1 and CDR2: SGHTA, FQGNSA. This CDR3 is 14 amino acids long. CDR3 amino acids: CASRSDPVPVEQFF. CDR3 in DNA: TGTGCCAGCAGGTCGGACCCAGTCCCGGTTGAGCAGTTCTTC. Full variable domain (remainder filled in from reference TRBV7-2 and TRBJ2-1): GAGVSQSPSNKVTEKGKDVELRCDPISGHTALYWYRQSLGQGLEFLIYFQGNSAPDKSGLPSDRFSAERTGGSVSTLTIQRTQQEDSAVYLCASRSDPVPVEQFFGPGTRLTVL.

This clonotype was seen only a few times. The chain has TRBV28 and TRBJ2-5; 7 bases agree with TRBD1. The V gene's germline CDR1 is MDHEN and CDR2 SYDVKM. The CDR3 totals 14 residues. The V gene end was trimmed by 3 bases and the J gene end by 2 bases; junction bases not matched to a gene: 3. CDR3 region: CASSLLQGQETQYF. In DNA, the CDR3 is TGTGCCAGCAGTTTGTTACAGGGGCAAGAGACCCAGTACTTC.

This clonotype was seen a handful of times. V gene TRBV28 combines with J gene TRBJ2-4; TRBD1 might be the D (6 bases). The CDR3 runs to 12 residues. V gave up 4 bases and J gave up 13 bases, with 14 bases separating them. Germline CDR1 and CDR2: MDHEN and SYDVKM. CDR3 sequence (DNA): TGTGCCAGCAGTTCAGGGGTTGAGGAGCAGTACTTC. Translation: CASSSGVEEQYF.

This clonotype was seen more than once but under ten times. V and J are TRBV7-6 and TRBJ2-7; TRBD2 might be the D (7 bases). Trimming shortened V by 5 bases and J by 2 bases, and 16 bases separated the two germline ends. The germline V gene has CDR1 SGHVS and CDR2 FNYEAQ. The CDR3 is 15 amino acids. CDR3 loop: CASSPEGGIPYEQYF. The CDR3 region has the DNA TGTGCCAGCAGCCCAGAGGGGGGGATCCCCTACGAGCAGTACTTC.

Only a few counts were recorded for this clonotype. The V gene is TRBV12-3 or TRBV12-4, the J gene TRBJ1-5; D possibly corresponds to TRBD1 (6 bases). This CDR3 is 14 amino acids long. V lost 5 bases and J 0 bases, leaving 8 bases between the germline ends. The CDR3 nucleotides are TGTGCCAGCAGTGGGACAAATAGCAATCAGCCCCAGCATTTT. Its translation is CASSGTNSNQPQHF.

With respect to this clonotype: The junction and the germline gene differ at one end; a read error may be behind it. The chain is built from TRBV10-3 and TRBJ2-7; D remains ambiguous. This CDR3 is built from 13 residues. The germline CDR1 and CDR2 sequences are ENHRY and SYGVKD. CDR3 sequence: CAISESSVHERYF. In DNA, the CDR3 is TGTGCCATCAGTGAGTCTTCAGTCCACGAGCGGTACTTC.

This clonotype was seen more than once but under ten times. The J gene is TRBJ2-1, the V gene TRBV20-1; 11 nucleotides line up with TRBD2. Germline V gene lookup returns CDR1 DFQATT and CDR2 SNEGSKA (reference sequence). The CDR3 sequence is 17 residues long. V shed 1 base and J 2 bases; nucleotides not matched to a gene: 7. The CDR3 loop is CSARALLAGATYNEQFF. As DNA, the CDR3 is TGCAGTGCTAGAGCTTTACTAGCGGGGGCTACCTACAATGAGCAGTTCTTC.

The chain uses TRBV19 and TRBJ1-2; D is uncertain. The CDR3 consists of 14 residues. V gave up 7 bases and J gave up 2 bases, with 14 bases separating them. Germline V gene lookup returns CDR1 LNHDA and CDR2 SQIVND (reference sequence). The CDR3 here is CASTPAAGNYGYTF. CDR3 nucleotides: TGTGCCAGTACTCCGGCAGCGGGGAACTATGGCTACACCTTC.

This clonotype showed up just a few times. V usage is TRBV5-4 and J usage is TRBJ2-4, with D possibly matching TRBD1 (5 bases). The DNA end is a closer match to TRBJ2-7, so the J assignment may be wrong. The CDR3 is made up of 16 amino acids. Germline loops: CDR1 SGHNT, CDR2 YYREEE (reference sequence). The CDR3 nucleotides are TGTGCCAGCAGCTTGCCCCGAACAGGACATGGATACGAGCAGTACTTC. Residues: CASSLPRTGHGYEQYF.

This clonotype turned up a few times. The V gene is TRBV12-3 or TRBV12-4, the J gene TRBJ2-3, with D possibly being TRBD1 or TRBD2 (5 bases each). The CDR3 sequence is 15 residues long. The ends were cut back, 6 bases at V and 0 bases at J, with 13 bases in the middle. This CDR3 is CASSRGSPSTDTQYF. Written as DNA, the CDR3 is TGTGCCAGCAGCCGGGGCTCCCCTAGCACAGATACGCAGTATTTT.

The CDR3 here is CASGKAGALLDEQYF. The CDR3 DNA sequence: TGCGCCAGCGGTAAGGCAGGAGCCCTTTTGGATGAGCAGTACTTC. The chain uses TRBV5-1 and TRBJ2-7; D is ambiguous. The CDR3 covers 15 residues. Trimming pared 7 bases from V and 7 bases from J, leaving 24 bases between. Germline V gene lookup returns CDR1 SGHRS and CDR2 YFSETQ.